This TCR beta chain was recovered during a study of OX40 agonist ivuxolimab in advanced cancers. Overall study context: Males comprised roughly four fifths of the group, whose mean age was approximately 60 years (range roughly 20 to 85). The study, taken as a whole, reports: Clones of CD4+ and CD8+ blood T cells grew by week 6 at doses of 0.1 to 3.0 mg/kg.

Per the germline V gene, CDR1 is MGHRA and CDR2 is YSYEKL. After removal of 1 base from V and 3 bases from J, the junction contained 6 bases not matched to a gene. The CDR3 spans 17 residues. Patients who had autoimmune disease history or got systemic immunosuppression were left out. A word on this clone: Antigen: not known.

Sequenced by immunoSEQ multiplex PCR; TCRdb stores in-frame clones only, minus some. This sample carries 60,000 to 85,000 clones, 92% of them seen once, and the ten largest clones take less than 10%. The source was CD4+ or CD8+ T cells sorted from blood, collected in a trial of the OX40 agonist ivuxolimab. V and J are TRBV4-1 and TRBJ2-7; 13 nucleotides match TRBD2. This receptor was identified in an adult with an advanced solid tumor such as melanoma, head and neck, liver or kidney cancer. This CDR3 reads CASSQGGLAGTYYEQYF. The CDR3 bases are TGCGCCAGCAGCCAAGGGGGACTAGCGGGGACTTACTACGAGCAGTACTTC.